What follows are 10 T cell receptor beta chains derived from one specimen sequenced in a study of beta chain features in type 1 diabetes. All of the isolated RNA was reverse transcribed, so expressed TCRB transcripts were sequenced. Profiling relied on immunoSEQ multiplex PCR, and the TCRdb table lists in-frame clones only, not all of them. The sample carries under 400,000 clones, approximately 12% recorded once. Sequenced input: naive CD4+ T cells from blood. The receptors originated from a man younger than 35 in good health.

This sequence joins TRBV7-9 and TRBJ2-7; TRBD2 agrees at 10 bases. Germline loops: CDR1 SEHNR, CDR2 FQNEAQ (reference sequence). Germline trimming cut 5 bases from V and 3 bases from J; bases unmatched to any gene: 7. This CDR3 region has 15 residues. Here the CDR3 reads CASSNPGLASYEQYF. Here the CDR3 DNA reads TGTGCCAGCAGCAACCCGGGACTAGCGAGCTACGAGCAGTACTTC.

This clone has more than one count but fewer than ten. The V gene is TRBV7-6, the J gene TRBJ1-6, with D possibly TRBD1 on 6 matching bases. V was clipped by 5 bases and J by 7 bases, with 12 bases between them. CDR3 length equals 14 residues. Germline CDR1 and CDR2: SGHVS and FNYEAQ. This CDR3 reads CASSARQGNSPLHF. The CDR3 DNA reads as TGTGCCAGCAGCGCCCGTCAGGGGAATTCACCCCTCCACTTT.

CDR3 DNA: TGTGCCAGTAGTATAGATCTATTGGTGGGGGCGCTTTGGAATGAGCAGTTCTTC. Translating gives CASSIDLLVGALWNEQFF. This chain uses TRBV19 with TRBJ2-1; TRBD1 might be the D (6 bases). CDR3 length: 18 amino acids. CDR1 and CDR2 (germline): LNHDA, SQIVND (reference sequence). Between the trimmed V and J ends, which lost 0 bases and 7 bases, there was a span of 22 bases.

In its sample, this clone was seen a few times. This chain's CDR3 is CASSPAGGAGANVLTF. DNA for the CDR3: TGCGCCAGCAGCCCCGCCGGGGGGGCTGGGGCCAACGTCCTGACTTTC. V is TRBV4-3 and J is TRBJ2-6; 8 bases are shared with TRBD2. The CDR3 covers 16 residues. V lost 4 bases to trimming and J lost 2 bases; unmatched junction nucleotides: 4. The V gene's germline CDR1 is LGHNA and CDR2 YSLEER.

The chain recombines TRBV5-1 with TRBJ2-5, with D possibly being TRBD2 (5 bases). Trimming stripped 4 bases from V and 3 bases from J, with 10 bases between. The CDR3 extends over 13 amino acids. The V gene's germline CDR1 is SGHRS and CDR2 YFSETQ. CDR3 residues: CASSDPGKETQYF. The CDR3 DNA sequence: TGCGCCAGCAGCGACCCGGGGAAAGAGACCCAGTACTTC.

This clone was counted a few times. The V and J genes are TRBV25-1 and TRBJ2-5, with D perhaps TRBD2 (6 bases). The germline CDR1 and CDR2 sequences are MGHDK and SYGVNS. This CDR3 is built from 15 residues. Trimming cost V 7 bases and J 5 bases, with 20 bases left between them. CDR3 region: CASNPGLSSWETQYF. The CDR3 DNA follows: TGTGCCAGCAATCCGGGACTCTCTTCTTGGGAGACCCAGTACTTC.

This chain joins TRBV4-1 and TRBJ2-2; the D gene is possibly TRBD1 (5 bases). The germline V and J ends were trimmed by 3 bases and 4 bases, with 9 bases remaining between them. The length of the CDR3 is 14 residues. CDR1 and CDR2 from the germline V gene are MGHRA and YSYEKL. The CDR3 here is CASSHNTGTGELFF. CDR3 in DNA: TGCGCCAGCAGCCATAATACAGGCACCGGGGAGCTGTTTTTT.

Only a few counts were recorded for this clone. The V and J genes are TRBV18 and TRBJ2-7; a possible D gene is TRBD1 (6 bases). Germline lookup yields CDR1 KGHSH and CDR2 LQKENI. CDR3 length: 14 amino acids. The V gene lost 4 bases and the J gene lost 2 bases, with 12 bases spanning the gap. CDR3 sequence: CASSQGQRTYEQYF. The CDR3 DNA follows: TGTGCCAGCTCACAAGGACAGCGAACCTACGAGCAGTACTTC.

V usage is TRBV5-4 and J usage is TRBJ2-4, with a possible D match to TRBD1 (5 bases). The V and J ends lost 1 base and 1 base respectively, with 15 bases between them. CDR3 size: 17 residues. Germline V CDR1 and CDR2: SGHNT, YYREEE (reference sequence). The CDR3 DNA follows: TGTGCCAGCAGCTTGAAGCAGGGAAGATACGCCAAAAACATTCAGTACTTC. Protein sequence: CASSLKQGRYAKNIQYF.

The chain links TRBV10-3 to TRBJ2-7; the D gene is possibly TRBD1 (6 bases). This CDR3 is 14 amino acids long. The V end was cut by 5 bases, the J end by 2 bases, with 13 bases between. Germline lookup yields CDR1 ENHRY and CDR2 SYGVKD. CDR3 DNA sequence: TGTGCCATCAGTCCCCGGGACACCACCTACGAGCAGTACTTC. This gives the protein CAISPRDTTYEQYF.